This T cell receptor (beta chain) originates from a study of T cells in Graves' hyperthyroidism and ophthalmopathy. Regions amplified from RNA transcripts were the TCR beta CDR3 regions. A first-round RT-PCR of the TCR CDR3 used the HTBI primer set. TCRdb re-analysed the multiplex PCR reads in MiXCR, keeping a single row per CDR3 protein. The sample has 540,000 or so distinct CDR3 sequences, 15% to 19% seen once. Points from the study as a whole: The majority of expanded thyroid clonotypes above 0.001 also appeared in blood. The model identified upcoming ophthalmopathy a median about six months ahead of onset. By a 13 V-J model, ophthalmopathy was set apart from stable hyperthyroidism.

The CDR3 is made up of 16 amino acids. The germline V gene has CDR1 SGHDT and CDR2 YYEEEE. Newly diagnosed hyperthyroidism patients aged 18 to 65 years had disease lasting under 2 months. In regard to this clonotype: As yet, its antigen is unknown. One junction end does not reproduce the germline sequence, and a read error may be involved.

This sequence originates from a woman in her twenties or thirties with Graves' hyperthyroidism. V usage is TRBV5-6 and J usage is TRBJ2-1; 8 bases line up with TRBD1. Sample: blood. The DNA for the CDR3 is TGTGCCAGCAGCTTGGGCCCCCAGGGACAGGTCAATGAGCAGCTCTTC. As protein: CASSLGPQGQVNEQLF.